This T cell receptor beta chain derives from a study of cytomegalovirus exposure and HLA in healthy donors (dated by TCRdb to 2015 to 2018). As for the study more broadly: A later analysis indicated that the 95 to 150 validation repertoires were generated on the platform also employed for the 666 repertoires of the first cohort. The study aimed to test whether cataloging public T cell receptors could reveal signatures of past pathogen exposure. To predict cytomegalovirus infection status, the study brought together high-throughput TCR immunosequencing, statistical association of individual TCRs with disease status, and machine learning. In addition to the first cohort of approximately 650 subjects, a separate validation cohort of 120 different subjects was used.

Overall results and qualifications from the work: A total of around 150 TCR beta chains were listed by the study as associated with cytomegalovirus. A few of the identified cytomegalovirus-associated TCR beta chains were confirmed in vitro to be specific for cytomegalovirus antigens. Cytomegalovirus status was reported to be diagnosed by the classifier with high specificity and sensitivity in both the original and validation cohorts. The authors suggested that the approach could potentially be generalized to other disease states and immunological phenotypes. While some public TCRs were present in many individuals, most TCR sequences turned up only very rarely across donors. All 120 or so repertoires were used to score co-occurrence in the validation cohort in a later analysis, because that analysis had no HLA typing for the cohort. A later analysis found that TCRs clustered in the first cohort also tended to co-occur in the roughly 110 validation repertoires, with approximately 93% of cluster scores above 0.

The receptor library was made with the immunoSEQ multiplex PCR assay. Regarding the original processing steps: A statistical classification framework was built for diagnosing cytomegalovirus status from the catalog of TCR beta chain sequences. This is the immuneACCESS table as TCRdb keeps it, with only in-frame sequences that have V and J called. A part of the clones is gone; compared with another copy, unresolved V genes explain less than half, and the rest is unexplained. V and J calls and clone size follow that table, whereas D and trimming were derived from the DNA. The table for this sample lists approximately 200,000 clones; almost 90% of them were counted only once. Jointly, the top ten make up just under 3% of the sample. The V end loses 5 bases and the J end loses 5 bases, and a stretch of 16 bases separates them. The germline V gene gives CDR1 as SNHLY and CDR2 as FYNNEI. The CDR3 covers 14 residues, taking in both the cysteine and the phenylalanine. Left in the record is the CDR3 DNA by itself, 42 bases read in frame from the first base.

Regarding this clone: The antigen this receptor binds is unknown. It has no much larger one-base neighbor in the sample; base qualities were not kept.

Donors formed part of the validation cohort, which comprised 120 subjects and was distinct from the first cohort of 666 subjects. The sample comprised PBMCs. The sequence joins TRBV2 to TRBJ2-7; a tentative D match to TRBD2 spans 6 bases. This sequence originates from a woman between 18 and 29 years old in good health and CMV-seronegative. Here is the DNA: TGTGCCAGCAGTTACACAACTAGCTTCGACGAGCAGTACTTC. The encoded protein is CASSYTTSFDEQYF.